This TCR beta chain was sequenced during a study of blood T cell repertoires in COVID-19. Study background: Sample material is recorded as cDNA or gDNA derived from T cells, B-cell-depleted T cells, or PBMCs.

V lost 5 bases and J lost 4; bases outside the gene matches: 7. Germline V gives CDR1 SGHTA, CDR2 FQGTGA. The CDR3 spans 14 residues. Participant ages covered roughly 18 to 89 years across 24 US areas. Two consecutive negative NP/OP PCR tests, clearance, or resolved symptoms defined Cohort 3 recovery. Source study methods: The authors estimated nucleated cell counts from reference gene primer amplification. Produced via immunoSEQ multiplex PCR; TCRdb's table is partial and in-frame only. V, J and clone size derive from that table, while D and trimming were established from the DNA sequence. The sample has a few hundred thousand clones; over 80% are singletons.

Sample: PBMCs or T cells enriched from blood (not recorded which). The TCR originated in a woman aged 45-65 years who had recovered from COVID-19. This chain connects TRBV7-3 to TRBJ1-1, with TRBD1 matching over 7 bases. CDR3 region: CASSDSGGVTEAFF. The CDR3 coding sequence is TGTGCCAGCAGCGACTCAGGGGGTGTCACTGAAGCTTTCTTT. Supplemented by reference TRBV7-3 and TRBJ1-1, the full variable domain reads GAGVSQTPSNKVTEKGKYVELRCDPISGHTALYWYRQSLGQGPEFLIYFQGTGAADDSGLPNDRFFAVRPEGSVSTLKIQRTERGDSAVYLCASSDSGGVTEAFFGQGTRLTVV.